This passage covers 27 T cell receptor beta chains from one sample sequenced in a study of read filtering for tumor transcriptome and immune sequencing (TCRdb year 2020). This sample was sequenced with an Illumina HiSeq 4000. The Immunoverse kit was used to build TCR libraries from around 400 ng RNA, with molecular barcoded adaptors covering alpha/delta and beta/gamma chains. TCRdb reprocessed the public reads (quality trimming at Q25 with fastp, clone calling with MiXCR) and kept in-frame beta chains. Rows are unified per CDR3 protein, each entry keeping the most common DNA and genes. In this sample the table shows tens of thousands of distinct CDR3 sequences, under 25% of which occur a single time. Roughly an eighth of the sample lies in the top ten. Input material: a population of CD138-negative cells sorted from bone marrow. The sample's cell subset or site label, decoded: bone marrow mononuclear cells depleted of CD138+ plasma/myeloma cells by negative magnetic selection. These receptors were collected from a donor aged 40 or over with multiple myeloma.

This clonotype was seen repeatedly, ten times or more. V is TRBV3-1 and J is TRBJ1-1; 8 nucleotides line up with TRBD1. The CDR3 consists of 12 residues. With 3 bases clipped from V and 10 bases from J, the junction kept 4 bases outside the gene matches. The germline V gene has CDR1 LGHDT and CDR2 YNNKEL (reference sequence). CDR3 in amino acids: CASSHPDRGAFF. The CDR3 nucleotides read TGTGCCAGCAGCCATCCTGACAGGGGAGCTTTCTTT.

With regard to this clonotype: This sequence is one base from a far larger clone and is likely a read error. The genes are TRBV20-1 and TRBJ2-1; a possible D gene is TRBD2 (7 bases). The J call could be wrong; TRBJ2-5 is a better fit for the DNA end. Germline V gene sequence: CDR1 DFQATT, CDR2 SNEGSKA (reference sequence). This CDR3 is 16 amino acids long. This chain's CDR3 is CSARAGGGRDQGTQYF. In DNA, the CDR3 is TGCAGTGCTAGGGCGGGCGGGGGCAGGGACCAAGGGACCCAGTACTTC.

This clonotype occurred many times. The CDR3 coding sequence is TGTGCCAGCAGCCCGGGACAGAACACTGAAGCTTTCTTT. Its translation is CASSPGQNTEAFF. The gene calls are TRBV18 and TRBJ1-1; a weak D match, TRBD1 (6 bases). V was shortened by 8 bases and J by 1 base, with 11 bases between the two germline ends. This CDR3 is 13 amino acids long. Germline CDR1 reads KGHSH; CDR2 reads LQKENI.

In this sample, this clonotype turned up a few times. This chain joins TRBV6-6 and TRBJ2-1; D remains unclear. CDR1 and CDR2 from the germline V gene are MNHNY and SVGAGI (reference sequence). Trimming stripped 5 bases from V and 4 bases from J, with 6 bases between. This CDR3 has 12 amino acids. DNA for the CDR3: TGTGCCAGCAGTGGGCCATACAATGAGCAGTTCTTC. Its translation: CASSGPYNEQFF.

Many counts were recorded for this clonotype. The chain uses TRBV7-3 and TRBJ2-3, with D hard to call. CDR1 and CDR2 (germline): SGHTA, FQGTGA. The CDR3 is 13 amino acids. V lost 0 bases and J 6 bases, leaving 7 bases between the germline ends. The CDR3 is CASSLTGLDTQYF. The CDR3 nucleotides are TGTGCCAGCAGCTTAACAGGGTTGGATACGCAGTATTTT.

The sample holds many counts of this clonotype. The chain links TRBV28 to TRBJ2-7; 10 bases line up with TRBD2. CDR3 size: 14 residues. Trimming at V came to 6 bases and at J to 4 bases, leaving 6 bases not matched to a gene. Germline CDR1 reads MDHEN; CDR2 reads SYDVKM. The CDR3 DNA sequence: TGTGCCAGCAGCCGCCCTAGCGGGGGTTACGAGCAGTACTTC. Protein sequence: CASSRPSGGYEQYF.

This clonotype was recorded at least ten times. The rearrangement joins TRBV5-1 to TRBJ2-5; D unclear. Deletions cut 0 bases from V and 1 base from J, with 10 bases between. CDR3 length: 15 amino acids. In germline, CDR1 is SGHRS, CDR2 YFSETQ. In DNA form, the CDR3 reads TGCGCCAGCAGCTTGGTGGCAGACCGCCAAGAGACCCAGTACTTC. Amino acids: CASSLVADRQETQYF.

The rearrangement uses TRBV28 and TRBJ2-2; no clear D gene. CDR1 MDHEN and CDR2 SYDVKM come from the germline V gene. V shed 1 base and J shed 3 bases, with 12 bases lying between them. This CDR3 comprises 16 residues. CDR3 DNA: TGTGCCAGCAGTTTATACCCTCTCCCCGACACCGGGGAGCTGTTTTTT. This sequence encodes CASSLYPLPDTGELFF.

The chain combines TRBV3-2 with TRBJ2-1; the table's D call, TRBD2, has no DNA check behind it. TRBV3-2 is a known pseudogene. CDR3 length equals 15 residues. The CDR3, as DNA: TGTGCCAGCAGCCAAGATCGGGCTAGCGCCAATGAGCAGCTCTTC. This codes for CASSQDRASANEQLF.

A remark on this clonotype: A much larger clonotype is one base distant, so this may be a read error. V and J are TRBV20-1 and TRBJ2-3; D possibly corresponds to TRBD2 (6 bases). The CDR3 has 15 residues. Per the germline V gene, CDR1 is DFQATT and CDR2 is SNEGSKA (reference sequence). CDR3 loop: CSATSGGESTDTRYF. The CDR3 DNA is TGCAGTGCTACCTCCGGCGGGGAGAGCACAGATACGCGGTATTTT.

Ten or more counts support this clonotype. The CDR3 sequence: CASSHKRTDEQFF. DNA of the CDR3: TGTGCCAGCAGCCACAAGAGGACGGATGAGCAGTTCTTC. The V and J genes are TRBV12-3 or TRBV12-4 and TRBJ2-1; D unresolved. V gave up 6 bases and J gave up 8 bases, with 14 bases separating them. This CDR3 contains 13 residues.

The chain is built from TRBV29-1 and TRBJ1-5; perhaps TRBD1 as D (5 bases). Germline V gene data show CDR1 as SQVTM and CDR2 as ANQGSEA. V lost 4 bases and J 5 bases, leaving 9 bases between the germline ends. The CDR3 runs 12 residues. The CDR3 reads CSVGSRDQPQHF. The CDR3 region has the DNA TGCAGCGTTGGGAGCAGGGATCAGCCCCAGCATTTT.

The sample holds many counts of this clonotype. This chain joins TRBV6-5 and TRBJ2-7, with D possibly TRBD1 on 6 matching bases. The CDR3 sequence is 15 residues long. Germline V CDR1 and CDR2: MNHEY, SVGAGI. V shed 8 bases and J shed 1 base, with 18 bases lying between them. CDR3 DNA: TGTGCCAGCGCTAAACAGGGTAGGGGTTCCTACGAGCAGTACTTC. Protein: CASAKQGRGSYEQYF.

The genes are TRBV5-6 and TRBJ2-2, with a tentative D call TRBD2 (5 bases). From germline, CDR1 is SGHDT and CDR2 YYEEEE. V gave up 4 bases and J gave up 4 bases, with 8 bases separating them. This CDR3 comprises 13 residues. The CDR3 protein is CASSRRFTGELFF. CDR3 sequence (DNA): TGTGCCAGCAGCCGGAGGTTCACCGGGGAGCTGTTTTTT.

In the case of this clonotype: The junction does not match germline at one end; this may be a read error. CDR3 coding DNA: TGCGCCAGCAGCTTTAACAGGGGGAACGCCTACAATGAGCAGTTCTTT. Translating it yields CASSFNRGNAYNEQFF. The chain links TRBV5-1 to TRBJ2-1; TRBD1 aligns across 8 bases. This CDR3 is 16 amino acids long. Germline CDR1 reads SGHRS; CDR2 reads YFSETQ. Combining the CDR3 with reference TRBV5-1 and TRBJ2-1 gives the whole variable domain KAGVTQTPRYLIKTRGQQVTLSCSPISGHRSVSWYQQTPGQGLQFLFEYFSETQRNKGNFPGRFSGRQFSNSRSEMNVSTLELGDSALYLCASSFNRGNAYNEQFFGPGTRLTVL.

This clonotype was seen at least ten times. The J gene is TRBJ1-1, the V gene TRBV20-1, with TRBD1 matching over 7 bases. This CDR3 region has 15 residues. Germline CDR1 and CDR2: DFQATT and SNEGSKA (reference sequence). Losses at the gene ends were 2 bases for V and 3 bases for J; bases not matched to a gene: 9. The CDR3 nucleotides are TGCAGTGCTAGACCTCGTAGAGGGGGCGACACTGAAGCTTTCTTT. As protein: CSARPRRGGDTEAFF.

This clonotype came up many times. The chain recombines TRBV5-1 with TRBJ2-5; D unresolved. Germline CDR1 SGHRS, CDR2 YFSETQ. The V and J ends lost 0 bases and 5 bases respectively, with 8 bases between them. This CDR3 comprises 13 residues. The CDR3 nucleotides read TGCGCCAGCAGCTTGGGGGTATTCGAGACCCAGTACTTC. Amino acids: CASSLGVFETQYF.

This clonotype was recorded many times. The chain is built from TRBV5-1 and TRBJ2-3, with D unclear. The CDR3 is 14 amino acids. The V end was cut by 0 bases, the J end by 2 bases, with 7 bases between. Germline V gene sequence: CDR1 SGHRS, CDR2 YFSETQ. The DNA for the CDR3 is TGCGCCAGCAGCTTGGCCCAGATCACAGATACGCAGTATTTT. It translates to CASSLAQITDTQYF.

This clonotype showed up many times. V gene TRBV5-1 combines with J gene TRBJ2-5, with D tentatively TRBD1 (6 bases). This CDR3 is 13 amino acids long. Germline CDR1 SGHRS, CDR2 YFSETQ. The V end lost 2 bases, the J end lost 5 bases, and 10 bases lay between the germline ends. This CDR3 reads CASSFRGRETQYF. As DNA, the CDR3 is TGCGCCAGCAGCTTCAGGGGAAGGGAGACCCAGTACTTC. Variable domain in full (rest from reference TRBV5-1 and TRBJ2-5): KAGVTQTPRYLIKTRGQQVTLSCSPISGHRSVSWYQQTPGQGLQFLFEYFSETQRNKGNFPGRFSGRQFSNSRSEMNVSTLELGDSALYLCASSFRGRETQYFGPGTRLLVL.

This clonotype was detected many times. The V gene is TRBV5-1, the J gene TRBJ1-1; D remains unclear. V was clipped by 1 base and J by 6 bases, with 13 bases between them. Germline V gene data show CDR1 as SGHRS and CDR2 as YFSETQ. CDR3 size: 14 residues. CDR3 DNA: TGCGCCAGCAGCTTGATTCTGGGCGAGGCTGAAGCTTTCTTT. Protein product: CASSLILGEAEAFF.

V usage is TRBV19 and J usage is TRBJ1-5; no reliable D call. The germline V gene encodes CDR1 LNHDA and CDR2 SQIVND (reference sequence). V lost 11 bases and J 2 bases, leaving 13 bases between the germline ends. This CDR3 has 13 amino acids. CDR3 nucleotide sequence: TGTGCCGGTATTGAAAGACGCAATCAGCCCCAGCATTTT. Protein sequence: CAGIERRNQPQHF.

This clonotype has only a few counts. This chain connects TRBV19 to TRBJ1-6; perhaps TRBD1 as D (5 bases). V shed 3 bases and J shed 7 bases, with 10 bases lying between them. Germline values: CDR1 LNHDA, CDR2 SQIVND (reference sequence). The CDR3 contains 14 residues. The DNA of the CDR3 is TGTGCCAGTAGTATCCGAGAGGGGAATTCACCCCTCCACTTT. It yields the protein CASSIREGNSPLHF.

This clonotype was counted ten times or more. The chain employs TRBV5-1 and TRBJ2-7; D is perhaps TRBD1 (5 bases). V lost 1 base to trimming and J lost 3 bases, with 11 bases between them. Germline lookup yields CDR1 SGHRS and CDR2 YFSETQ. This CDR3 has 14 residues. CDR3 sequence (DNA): TGCGCCAGCAGCTTGACCCAGGGCGACTACGAGCAGTACTTC. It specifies CASSLTQGDYEQYF.

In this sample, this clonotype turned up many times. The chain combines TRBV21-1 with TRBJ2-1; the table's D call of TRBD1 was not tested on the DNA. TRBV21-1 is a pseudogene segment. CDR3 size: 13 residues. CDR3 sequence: CAIRQGFKNEQFF. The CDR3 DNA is TGTGCCATCCGACAGGGGTTTAAAAATGAGCAGTTCTTC.

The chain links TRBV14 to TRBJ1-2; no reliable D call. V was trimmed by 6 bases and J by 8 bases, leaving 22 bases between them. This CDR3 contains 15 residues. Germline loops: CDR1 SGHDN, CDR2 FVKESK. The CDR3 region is CASRPAGSTLWGYTF. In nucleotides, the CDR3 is TGTGCCAGCAGGCCGGCTGGCTCGACGCTATGGGGCTACACCTTC.

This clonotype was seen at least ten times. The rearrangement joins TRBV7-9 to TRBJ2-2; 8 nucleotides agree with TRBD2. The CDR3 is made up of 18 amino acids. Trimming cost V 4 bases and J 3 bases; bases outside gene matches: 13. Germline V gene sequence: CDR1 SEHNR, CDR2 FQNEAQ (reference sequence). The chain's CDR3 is CASSYPRLAPGYTGELFF. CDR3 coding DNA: TGTGCCAGCAGCTACCCCAGACTAGCGCCTGGGTACACCGGGGAGCTGTTTTTT.

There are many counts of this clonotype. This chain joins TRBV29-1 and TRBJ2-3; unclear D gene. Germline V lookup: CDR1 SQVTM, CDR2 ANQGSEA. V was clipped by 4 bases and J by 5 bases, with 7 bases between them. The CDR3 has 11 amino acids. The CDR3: CSVAPLDTQYF. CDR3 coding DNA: TGCAGCGTTGCCCCGTTAGATACGCAGTATTTT.